Below are 32 T cell receptor beta chains sequenced from a single sample in a study of regulatory T cells in long-lasting Graves disease. Building of the TCR beta libraries involved iRepertoire HTBI primers and Arm-PCR of CDR3 regions. TCRdb redid the calling of the multiplex PCR reads with MiXCR, one entry per CDR3 protein. The sample lists fewer than 550,000 distinct CDR3 sequences, about a fifth seen once, with more than 6% in the top ten. Time point indicated: persistent/refractory GD, antithyroid drugs over 5 years with positive TRAb. Generation of the TCR library employed RNA extracted from PBMCs. Specimen: peripheral blood mononuclear cells (PBMCs), collected when the disease was refractory, from a patient treated with antithyroid drugs. These TCRs come from a female donor with Graves disease.

The CDR3 DNA is TGTGCCAGCTCACCACCGGGGGGGAACCAAGAGACCCAGTACTTC. Amino acid sequence: CASSPPGGNQETQYF. This chain links TRBV18 with TRBJ2-5, with 7 bases fitting TRBD2. The germline gives CDR1 KGHSH, CDR2 LQKENI. This CDR3 has 15 residues. V was pared by 0 bases and J by 0 bases, with 1 base of the junction left unmatched.

The V call is TRBV6-5, the J call TRBJ1-1; 10 nucleotides align to TRBD1. CDR1 and CDR2 from the germline V gene are MNHEY and SVGAGI. This CDR3 has 15 amino acids. With V trimmed by 2 bases and J by 5 bases, 5 bases remained unmatched. CDR3 residues: CASSYGDRGPTEAFF. The CDR3 DNA reads as TGTGCCAGCAGTTACGGCGACAGGGGGCCAACTGAAGCTTTCTTT.

The table lists this clonotype with a few counts. V and J are TRBV10-3 and TRBJ2-7; 12 bases are shared with TRBD1. The germline V gene encodes CDR1 ENHRY and CDR2 SYGVKD. There are 15 residues in the CDR3. V was clipped by 4 bases and J by 3 bases; unmatched bases: 4. CDR3 in amino acids: CAISAGTGGIYEQYF. The DNA of the CDR3 is TGTGCCATCAGTGCCGGGACAGGGGGCATCTACGAGCAGTACTTC.

There are many counts of this clonotype. The rearrangement joins TRBV11-2 to TRBJ2-7; 10 nucleotides line up with TRBD2. V shed 5 bases and J 6 bases; nucleotides not matched to a gene: 7. The CDR3 extends over 14 amino acids. Germline V gene sequence: CDR1 SGHAT, CDR2 FQNNGV. The CDR3 protein is CASSQLAGVGEQYF. The CDR3 region has the DNA TGTGCCAGCAGCCAGCTAGCGGGAGTTGGCGAGCAGTACTTC. The full variable domain, its missing parts supplied by reference TRBV11-2 and TRBJ2-7, is EAGVAQSPRYKIIEKRQSVAFWCNPISGHATLYWYQQILGQGPKLLIQFQNNGVVDDSQLPKDRFSAERLKGVDSTLKIQPAKLEDSAVYLCASSQLAGVGEQYFGPGTRLTVT.

This clonotype was recorded at least ten times. The genes are TRBV12-3 or TRBV12-4 and TRBJ2-2; 7 bases match TRBD1. The CDR3 extends over 14 amino acids. With V trimmed by 7 bases and J by 4 bases, 6 bases remained unmatched. CDR3 sequence: CASTKTGLTGELFF. The DNA of the CDR3 is TGTGCCAGCACTAAGACAGGGCTCACCGGGGAGCTGTTTTTT.

CDR3 sequence reads: CAISGQGELGYTF. In DNA form, the CDR3 reads TGTGCCATCAGCGGACAGGGAGAATTGGGCTACACCTTC. The V call is TRBV10-3, the J call TRBJ1-2; TRBD1 matches at 8 bases. V gave up 6 bases and J gave up 8 bases; unmatched junction bases: 8. The germline V gene encodes CDR1 ENHRY and CDR2 SYGVKD. The CDR3 loop spans 13 amino acids.

This clonotype was seen only once. The chain is built from TRBV7-3 and TRBJ2-2; TRBD2 might be the D (6 bases). CDR1 and CDR2 (germline): SGHTA, FQGTGA. This CDR3 has 16 amino acids. Trimming removed 1 base from V and 2 bases from J, with 11 bases in between. The CDR3 spells CASSLMQGGNTGELFF. The DNA for the CDR3 is TGTGCCAGCAGCTTAATGCAGGGAGGTAACACCGGGGAGCTGTTTTTT.

This clonotype was picked up many times. The chain carries TRBV3-1 and TRBJ2-2; unclear D gene. Trimming left V 2 bases short and J 8 bases short, with 9 bases between. Germline CDR1 is LGHDT and CDR2 is YNNKEL (reference sequence). The CDR3 consists of 13 residues. CDR3 sequence reads: CASSQWVKGELFF. In nucleotides, the CDR3 is TGTGCCAGCAGCCAATGGGTGAAAGGGGAGCTGTTTTTT.

This clonotype has a handful of counts. The chain uses TRBV10-3 and TRBJ2-1; a weak D match, TRBD2 (5 bases). CDR1 and CDR2 (germline): ENHRY, SYGVKD. The CDR3 spans 14 residues. Trimming cost V 6 bases and J 5 bases, with 14 bases left between them. This CDR3 is CAIRGLEGNNEQFF. The CDR3 DNA follows: TGTGCCATCAGAGGACTCGAGGGAAACAATGAGCAGTTCTTC.

In this sample, this clonotype turned up many times. The rearrangement links TRBV28 to TRBJ2-2; 8 bases align to TRBD2. CDR1 and CDR2 from the germline V gene are MDHEN and SYDVKM. The CDR3 has 15 amino acids. Trimming took 7 bases from V and 7 from J; bases not matched to a gene: 11. This CDR3 reads CASIEAGGVVGELFF. CDR3 nucleotide sequence: TGTGCCAGCATAGAGGCGGGAGGAGTGGTCGGGGAGCTGTTTTTT.

This clonotype was picked up a small number of times. The V gene is TRBV7-9, the J gene TRBJ1-2; no clear D. Trimming removed 6 bases from V and 0 bases from J, with 14 bases in between. This CDR3 contains 15 residues. Germline CDR1 is SEHNR and CDR2 is FQNEAQ (reference sequence). The CDR3 nucleotides read TGTGCCAGCAGGCGGGAGAGATCGGCTAACTATGGCTACACCTTC. Its protein is CASRRERSANYGYTF. Full variable domain (missing parts from reference TRBV7-9 and TRBJ1-2): DTGVSQNPRHKITKRGQNVTFRCDPISEHNRLYWYRQTLGQGPEFLTYFQNEAQLEKSRLLSDRFSAERPKGSFSTLEIQRTEQGDSAMYLCASRRERSANYGYTFGSGTRLTVV.

The CDR3 is CASSFGGGRDNEQFF. CDR3 DNA: TGTGCCAGCAGTTTCGGGGGAGGTAGAGACAATGAGCAGTTCTTC. This chain links TRBV28 with TRBJ2-1; TRBD2 is a possible D gene (6 bases). The germline gives CDR1 MDHEN, CDR2 SYDVKM. The CDR3 sequence is 15 residues long. V was pared by 3 bases and J by 5 bases, with 14 bases between.

This clonotype was recorded at least ten times. This chain links TRBV3-1 with TRBJ1-1; D remains unclear. Germline-derived CDR1 and CDR2 are LGHDT and YNNKEL (reference sequence). V was pared by 0 bases and J by 6 bases, with 14 bases between. CDR3 length equals 15 residues. In nucleotides, the CDR3 is TGTGCCAGCAGCCAAGACCCAGGAAGACTCGCTGAAGCTTTCTTT. It encodes CASSQDPGRLAEAFF.

In its sample, this clonotype was seen a few times. The CDR3 DNA reads as TGCAGTGCTAGAGAGGGGTACTACGAGCAGTACTTC. Its protein is CSAREGYYEQYF. V and J are TRBV20-1 and TRBJ2-7; D unresolved. The ends were cut back, 0 bases at V and 3 bases at J, with 6 bases in the middle. Germline assignment: CDR1 DFQATT and CDR2 SNEGSKA (reference sequence). The CDR3 extends over 12 amino acids.

The sample holds a few counts of this clonotype. The V call is TRBV5-1, the J call TRBJ2-5; D may be TRBD1 (6 bases). The V gene's germline CDR1 is SGHRS and CDR2 YFSETQ. This CDR3 comprises 14 residues. Trimming stripped 1 base from V and 5 bases from J, with 12 bases between. The CDR3 DNA reads TGCGCCAGCAGCTTGACAACAGGGATGGAGACCCAGTACTTC. It specifies CASSLTTGMETQYF.

This clonotype was detected many times. The rearrangement uses TRBV6-1 and TRBJ2-5; TRBD2 matches 12 bases. The length of the CDR3 is 16 residues. From germline, CDR1 is MNHNS and CDR2 SASEGT. Losses at the gene ends were 5 bases for V and 3 bases for J; bases not matched to a gene: 7. The CDR3 bases are TGTGCCAGCAGTACCGCTAGCGGGGGGGCGGAAGAGACCCAGTACTTC. Its translation: CASSTASGGAEETQYF.

At least ten counts were recorded for this clonotype. The rearrangement links TRBV15 to TRBJ1-1, with TRBD1 matching over 7 bases. The CDR3 runs 16 residues. Looked up from germline, CDR1 is LNHNV and CDR2 is YYDKDF (reference sequence). V gave up 4 bases and J gave up 5 bases; unmatched junction bases: 13. The chain's CDR3 is CATSNWTGVYPTEAFF. Written as DNA, the CDR3 is TGTGCCACCAGCAACTGGACAGGAGTTTACCCGACTGAAGCTTTCTTT. Complete variable domain (other parts from reference TRBV15 and TRBJ1-1): DAMVIQNPRYQVTQFGKPVTLSCSQTLNHNVMYWYQQKSSQAPKLLFHYYDKDFNNEADTPDNFQSRRPNTSFCFLDIRSPGLGDTAMYLCATSNWTGVYPTEAFFGQGTRLTVV.

This clonotype came up many times. CDR3 in DNA: TGTGCCAGCAGCCAAGAACTAGCGGGGGGTTTCCAAGAGACCCAGTACTTC. It encodes CASSQELAGGFQETQYF. The chain has TRBV3-1 and TRBJ2-5, with TRBD2 matching 12 bases. The V segment lost 0 bases and the J segment 1 base; nucleotides outside the gene matches: 3. Per germline, CDR1 LGHDT and CDR2 YNNKEL (reference sequence). The CDR3 extends over 17 amino acids.

This clonotype has only one observation. The chain couples TRBV20-1 to TRBJ2-2; 10 bases line up with TRBD1. This CDR3 comprises 15 residues. Germline V CDR1 and CDR2: DFQATT, SNEGSKA (reference sequence). V lost 3 bases to trimming and J lost 6 bases; unmatched junction nucleotides: 7. CDR3 loop: CSARGRDRGSGELFF. CDR3 DNA: TGCAGTGCTAGGGGCCGGGACAGGGGCTCCGGGGAGCTGTTTTTT.

This clonotype was detected only a few times. This sequence joins TRBV25-1 and TRBJ1-4; unclear D gene. The CDR3 spans 13 residues. Germline assignment: CDR1 MGHDK and CDR2 SYGVNS. V was pared by 7 bases and J by 6 bases, with 12 bases between. CDR3: CASKDVTHEKLFF. The CDR3 nucleotides read TGTGCCAGCAAGGACGTAACACATGAAAAACTGTTTTTT.

On this clonotype itself: A read error may produce the germline difference seen at one junction end. The chain has TRBV18 and TRBJ1-4; maybe TRBD1 (5 bases). The germline V gene has CDR1 KGHSH and CDR2 LQKENI. This CDR3 has 15 residues. For the CDR3, the DNA is TGTACCAGCTCACCAGTCACAGGACCAAATGAAAAACTGTTTTTT. Translating it yields CTSSPVTGPNEKLFF.

This clonotype was counted many times. V gene TRBV28 combines with J gene TRBJ2-7; 8 nucleotides line up with TRBD1. The CDR3 is 13 amino acids. Looked up from germline, CDR1 is MDHEN and CDR2 is SYDVKM. J gave up 6 bases and V 4 bases, and 5 bases lay outside the gene matches. CDR3 sequence: CASSSGQGGEQYF. The CDR3 nucleotides are TGTGCCAGCAGTTCCGGACAGGGCGGCGAGCAGTACTTC.

This clonotype was picked up a small number of times. V gene TRBV6-1 combines with J gene TRBJ1-6, with a possible D match to TRBD1 (5 bases). CDR1 and CDR2 from the germline V gene are MNHNS and SASEGT. V was shortened by 5 bases and J by 8 bases, with 10 bases between the two germline ends. CDR3 length: 13 amino acids. In DNA, the CDR3 is TGTGCCAGCAGTCACCTCAGGGATTCACCCCTCCACTTT. Translating it yields CASSHLRDSPLHF.

The genes are TRBV27 and TRBJ2-2; TRBD1 matches at 7 bases. Germline assignment: CDR1 MNHEY and CDR2 SMNVEV (reference sequence). Germline trimming cut 4 bases from V and 3 bases from J; bases unmatched to any gene: 5. The CDR3 sequence is 15 residues long. The CDR3 DNA sequence: TGTGCCAGCAGTTCAGGACAGGAATACACCGGGGAGCTGTTTTTT. Translation gives CASSSGQEYTGELFF.

The chain links TRBV6-4 to TRBJ2-1; the D is unclear. This CDR3 region has 13 residues. Germline CDR1 and CDR2: MRHNA and SNTAGT. Trimming pared 1 base from V and 6 bases from J, leaving 7 bases between. Written as DNA, the CDR3 is TGTGCCAGCAGTGACTTCTTGGGCAATGAGCAGTTCTTC. The encoded protein is CASSDFLGNEQFF.

This clonotype was counted once. This chain connects TRBV20-1 to TRBJ2-4, with D uncertain. The CDR3 extends over 15 amino acids. V lost 3 bases to trimming and J lost 0 bases, with 12 bases between them. CDR1 is DFQATT, CDR2 SNEGSKA, per germline (reference sequence). CDR3 amino acids: CSARRESVAKNIQYF. The CDR3 DNA sequence: TGCAGTGCTAGGAGAGAGTCCGTAGCCAAAAACATTCAGTACTTC.

This chain connects TRBV7-9 to TRBJ1-1; 7 nucleotides match TRBD1. V dropped 5 bases and J dropped 5; count of bases not matched to a gene: 8. The germline CDR1 and CDR2 sequences are SEHNR and FQNEAQ (reference sequence). The CDR3 contains 14 residues. The chain's CDR3 is CASSLTTGQTEAFF. The CDR3 DNA reads TGTGCCAGCAGCCTAACGACAGGGCAGACTGAAGCTTTCTTT.

In its sample, this clonotype was seen a few times. The gene calls are TRBV9 and TRBJ1-1, with D hard to call. V lost 1 base, J lost 1 base, and 11 bases lay in between. The CDR3 covers 15 residues. CDR1 is SGDLS and CDR2 is YYNGEE in the germline V gene. CDR3: CASSVTGLTNTEAFF. The CDR3 bases are TGTGCCAGCAGCGTAACTGGACTGACGAACACTGAAGCTTTCTTT.

This clonotype was counted ten times or more. V is TRBV6-5 and J is TRBJ1-2, with a possible D match to TRBD1 (5 bases). Germline V gene data show CDR1 as MNHEY and CDR2 as SVGAGI. The CDR3 is 13 amino acids. Trimming removed 0 bases at V and 10 bases at J, with 12 bases between. The CDR3 nucleotides read TGTGCCAGCAGTTACTCATCAGGGCGAGACTACACCTTC. Its translation is CASSYSSGRDYTF.

Only a few counts were recorded for this clonotype. The chain combines TRBV6-1 with TRBJ1-1; D gene ambiguous. Trimming pared 8 bases from V and 0 bases from J, leaving 19 bases between. Germline V lookup: CDR1 MNHNS, CDR2 SASEGT. The CDR3 loop spans 16 amino acids. The CDR3 sequence is CASREALEEVNTEAFF. CDR3 DNA: TGTGCCAGCCGCGAGGCCCTTGAGGAGGTGAACACTGAAGCTTTCTTT.

The sample holds a few counts of this clonotype. This sequence joins TRBV4-2 and TRBJ2-2, with D possibly being TRBD1 (6 bases). The germline V gene has CDR1 LGHNA and CDR2 YNFKEQ. The CDR3 covers 15 residues. Trimming removed 1 base at V and 7 bases at J, with 13 bases between. The CDR3 loop reads CASSQVAGDGGELFF. CDR3 sequence (DNA): TGTGCCAGCAGCCAAGTTGCAGGGGACGGCGGGGAGCTGTTTTTT.

This clonotype came up many times. The CDR3 nucleotides read TGTGCCAGCAGGGGACAGGGGCCCTTGAGCACTGAAGCTTTCTTT. Amino acid sequence: CASRGQGPLSTEAFF. The chain joins TRBV2 to TRBJ1-1; 10 bases map to TRBD1. Trimming cost V 6 bases and J 4 bases; bases outside gene matches: 8. CDR1 and CDR2 (germline): SNHLY, FYNNEI. This CDR3 spans 15 amino acids.